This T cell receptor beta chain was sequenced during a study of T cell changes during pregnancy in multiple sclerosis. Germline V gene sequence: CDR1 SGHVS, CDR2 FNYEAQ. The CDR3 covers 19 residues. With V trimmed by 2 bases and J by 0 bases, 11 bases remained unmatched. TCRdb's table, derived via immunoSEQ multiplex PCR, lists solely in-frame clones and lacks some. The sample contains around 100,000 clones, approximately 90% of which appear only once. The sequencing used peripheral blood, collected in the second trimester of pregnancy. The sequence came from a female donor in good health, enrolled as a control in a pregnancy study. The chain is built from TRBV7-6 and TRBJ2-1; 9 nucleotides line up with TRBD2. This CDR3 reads CASSLSTSGLLSSYNEQFF. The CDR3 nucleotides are TGTGCCAGCAGCTTAAGCACTAGCGGGTTACTGAGCTCCTACAATGAGCAGTTCTTC.